This T cell receptor beta chain was found in a study of somatic mutations in cytotoxic T cells in rheumatoid arthritis. Findings of the study overall: Age was associated with higher CD8+ clonality in rheumatoid arthritis patients, not in healthy controls.

A word on this clone: Its antigen is currently unknown.

The investigators isolated CD4+ and CD8+ cells by positive magnetic bead selection and checked their purity by flow cytometry. Germline V CDR1 and CDR2: LGHNA, YSLEER. The CDR3 spans 17 residues. V shed 0 bases, J shed 6 bases, and the junction held 12 bases outside the gene matches. TCRdb keeps only in-frame clones here, not all; method: immunoSEQ multiplex PCR. The sample records roughly 11,000 clones, about 67% being singletons. What was sequenced was CD8+ T cells sorted from blood. The source is an adult with rheumatoid arthritis. V is TRBV4-3 and J is TRBJ2-3; the match to TRBD1 covers 7 bases. This CDR3 is CASSQDRTGEGWDTQYF. The CDR3, as DNA: TGCGCCAGCAGCCAAGATCGTACAGGGGAAGGGTGGGATACGCAGTATTTT.